These T cell receptor beta chains were read from a single sample in a study of metastatic and nonmetastatic thyroid tumors. TCRdb re-clonotyped the PCR reads via MiXCR. Of tens of thousands of clones listed, about 16% were seen once; the top ten hold over 8.5%. The material sequenced was blood. The receptors were gathered from a male donor with papillary thyroid cancer or a benign thyroid nodule (not recorded which). Some clones in this sample may be carry-over from other donors' samples. Each CDR3 is given with its conserved first and last residue. D genes are given only for firm matches. Part of the rows lack a size; the others show once, few, many or a class for expanded clones.

CDR3aa	CDR3nt	j_gene	v_gene	d_gene	abundance
CASSYAGRSNTEAFF	TGTGCCAGCAGTTACGCGGGACGGTCGAACACTGAAGCTTTCTTT	TRBJ1-1	TRBV6-5	-	many
CASSPRGRRDSSGNTIYF	TGTGCCAGCAGCCCGAGGGGTCGGAGGGACAGCTCTGGAAACACCATATATTTT	TRBJ1-3	TRBV7-2	TRBD1	many
CASSPDGPRGYTF	TGTGCCAGCAGCCCGGACGGGCCAAGGGGCTACACCTTC	TRBJ1-2	TRBV9	-	few
CASSSVGTPFF	TGTGCCAGCAGCTCAGTCGGGACTCCGTTCTTC	TRBJ2-1	TRBV7-2	-	many
CASSPPARGKNIQYF	TGCGCCAGCAGCCCCCCCGCGAGAGGGAAAAACATTCAGTACTTC	TRBJ2-4	TRBV4-1	-	-
CASTPGDVFTGTEAFF	TGTGCCAGCACCCCGGGGGACGTTTTTACAGGCACTGAAGCTTTCTTT	TRBJ1-1	TRBV6-1	-	many
CATSDSGNSRSLLIIETQYF	TGTGCCACCAGTGACTCAGGGAATAGCAGGTCCCTCCTGATCATAGAGACACAGTACTTC	TRBJ2-5	TRBV24-1	-	-
CASSDRDNGELFF	TGTGCCAGCAGCGACAGGGATAACGGGGAGCTGTTTTTT	TRBJ2-2	TRBV6-4	TRBD1	many
CASSPEVWGTEAFF	TGTGCCAGCTCACCAGAAGTGTGGGGCACCGAAGCTTTCTTT	TRBJ1-1	TRBV18	-	-
CAWSVGGAGNTIYF	TGTGCCTGGAGTGTAGGAGGGGCTGGAAACACCATATATTTT	TRBJ1-3	TRBV30	-	-
CASSSPWDRLGANVLTF	TGTGCCAGCAGTTCCCCGTGGGACAGACTTGGGGCCAACGTCCTGACTTTC	TRBJ2-6	TRBV12-3/TRBV12-4	TRBD1	many
CASSQGLAGGGGELFF	TGCGCCAGCAGCCAAGGACTAGCGGGAGGTGGAGGGGAGCTGTTTTTT	TRBJ2-2	TRBV4-1	TRBD2	many
CASMTGGNLLANYGYTF	TGTGCCAGCATGACAGGGGGCAATCTTCTAGCTAACTATGGCTACACCTTC	TRBJ1-2	TRBV28	TRBD1	-
CASSSITAGKYEQYF	TGTGCCAGTAGTAGTATCACCGCCGGAAAGTACGAGCAGTACTTC	TRBJ2-7	TRBV19	-	many
CASSPEYSPLHF	TGTGCCAGCAGCCCAGAGTACTCACCCCTCCACTTT	TRBJ1-6	TRBV11-2	-	-
CSARHTQAGSNVLTF	TGCAGTGCTAGACATACCCAGGCTGGGTCCAACGTCCTGACTTTC	TRBJ2-6	TRBV20-1	-	-
CASSTGITEAFF	TGCGCCAGCAGTACGGGGATCACTGAAGCTTTCTTT	TRBJ1-1	TRBV5-1	-	many